This entry is about one T cell receptor (beta chain). What it binds is unknown. This sample was taken from a study of a mutant IDH1 vaccine in newly diagnosed glioma. Study observations and caveats: Vaccination elicited immune responses in around 93% of patients.

This sample's time point: week 35, safety follow-up. Vaccination used 300 ug of mutant IDH1 20-mer peptide per dose, with topical imiquimod. The CDR3 is 14 residues long. Trimming took off 2 bases at V and 8 bases at J, with 13 bases between the two ends. Germline V gene sequence: CDR1 MDHEN, CDR2 SYDVKM. TCRdb keeps only in-frame clones here, not all; method: immunoSEQ multiplex PCR. The sample contains tens of thousands of clones, more than 70% of which appear only once. The rearrangement joins TRBV28 to TRBJ2-1; D remains unclear. The TCR comes from a man younger than 35 with glioma. The input for sequencing was PBMCs, taken from a glioma patient whose treatment included an IDH1 peptide vaccine. CDR3 nucleotide sequence: TGTGCCAGCAGTTTACGTTGGGTTCAGGATGAGCAGTTCTTC. Translated, it gives CASSLRWVQDEQFF.